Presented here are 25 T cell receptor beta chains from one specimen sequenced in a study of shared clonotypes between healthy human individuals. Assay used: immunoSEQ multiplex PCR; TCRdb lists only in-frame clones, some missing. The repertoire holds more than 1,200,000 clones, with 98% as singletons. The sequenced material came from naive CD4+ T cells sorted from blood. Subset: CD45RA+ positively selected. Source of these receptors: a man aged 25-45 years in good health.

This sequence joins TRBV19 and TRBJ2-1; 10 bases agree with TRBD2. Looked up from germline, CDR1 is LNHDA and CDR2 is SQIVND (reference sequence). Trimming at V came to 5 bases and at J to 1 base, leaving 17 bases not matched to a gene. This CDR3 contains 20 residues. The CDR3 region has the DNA TGTGCCAGTAGTTTTGGCTTGGCTAGCGGGAGAGGAAGTTCCTACAATGAGCAGTTCTTC. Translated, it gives CASSFGLASGRGSSYNEQFF.

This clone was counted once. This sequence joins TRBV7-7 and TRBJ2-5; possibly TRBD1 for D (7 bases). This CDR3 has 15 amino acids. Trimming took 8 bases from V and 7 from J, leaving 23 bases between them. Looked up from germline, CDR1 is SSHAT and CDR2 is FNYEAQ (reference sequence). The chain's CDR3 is CASGPEGATVGTQYF. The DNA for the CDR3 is TGTGCCAGCGGCCCGGAGGGGGCGACGGTCGGGACCCAGTACTTC.

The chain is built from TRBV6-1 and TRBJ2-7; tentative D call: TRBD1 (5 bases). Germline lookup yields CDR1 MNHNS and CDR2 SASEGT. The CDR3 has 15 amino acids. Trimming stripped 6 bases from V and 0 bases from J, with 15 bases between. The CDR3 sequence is CASRPDRSSSYEQYF. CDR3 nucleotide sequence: TGTGCCAGCAGACCCGACAGATCTTCCTCCTACGAGCAGTACTTC.

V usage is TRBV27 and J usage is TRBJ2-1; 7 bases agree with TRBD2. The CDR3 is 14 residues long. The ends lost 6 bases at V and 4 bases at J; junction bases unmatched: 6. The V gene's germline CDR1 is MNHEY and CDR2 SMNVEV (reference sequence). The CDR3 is CASRPGLPYNEQFF. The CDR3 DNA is TGTGCCAGCAGACCGGGACTACCATACAATGAGCAGTTCTTC.

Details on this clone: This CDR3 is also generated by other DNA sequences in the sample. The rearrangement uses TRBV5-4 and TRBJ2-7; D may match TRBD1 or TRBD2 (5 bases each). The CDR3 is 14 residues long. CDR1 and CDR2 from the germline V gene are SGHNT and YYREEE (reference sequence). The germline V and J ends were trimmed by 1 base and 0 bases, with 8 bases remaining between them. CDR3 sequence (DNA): TGTGCCAGCAGCTTGTCAGGGAGCTCCTACGAGCAGTACTTC. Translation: CASSLSGSSYEQYF.

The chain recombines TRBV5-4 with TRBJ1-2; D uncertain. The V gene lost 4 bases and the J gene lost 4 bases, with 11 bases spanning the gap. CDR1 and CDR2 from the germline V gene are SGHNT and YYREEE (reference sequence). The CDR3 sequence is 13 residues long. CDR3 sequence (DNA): TGTGCCAGCAGCCAAAACGAGGGCTATGGCTACACCTTC. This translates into CASSQNEGYGYTF. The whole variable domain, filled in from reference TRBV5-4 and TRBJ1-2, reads ETGVTQSPTHLIKTRGQQVTLRCSSQSGHNTVSWYQQALGQGPQFIFQYYREEENGRGNFPPRFSGLQFPNYSSELNVNALELDDSALYLCASSQNEGYGYTFGSGTRLTVV.

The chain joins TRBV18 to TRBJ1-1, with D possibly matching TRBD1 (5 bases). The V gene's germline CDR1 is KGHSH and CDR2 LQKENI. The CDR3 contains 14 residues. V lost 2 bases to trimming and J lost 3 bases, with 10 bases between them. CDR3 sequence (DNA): TGTGCCAGCTCACCATCTTTCAGGGACACTGAAGCTTTCTTT. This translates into CASSPSFRDTEAFF.

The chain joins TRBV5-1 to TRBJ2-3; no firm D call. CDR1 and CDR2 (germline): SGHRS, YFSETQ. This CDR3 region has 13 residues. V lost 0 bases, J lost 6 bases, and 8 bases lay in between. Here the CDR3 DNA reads TGCGCCAGCAGCTTGGAATTCGCGGATACGCAGTATTTT. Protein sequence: CASSLEFADTQYF.

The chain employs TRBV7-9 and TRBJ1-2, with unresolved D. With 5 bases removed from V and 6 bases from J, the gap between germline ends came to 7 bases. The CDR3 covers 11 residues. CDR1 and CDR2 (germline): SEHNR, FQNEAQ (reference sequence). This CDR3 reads CASSLLDGYTF. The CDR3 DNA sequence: TGTGCCAGCAGCCTCCTGGATGGCTACACCTTC.

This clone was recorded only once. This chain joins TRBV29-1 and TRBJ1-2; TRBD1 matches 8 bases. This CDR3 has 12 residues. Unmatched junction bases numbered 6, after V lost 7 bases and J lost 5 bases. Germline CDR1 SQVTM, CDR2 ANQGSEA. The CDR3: CSASTGEYGYTF. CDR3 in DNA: TGCAGCGCCTCGACAGGGGAGTATGGCTACACCTTC.

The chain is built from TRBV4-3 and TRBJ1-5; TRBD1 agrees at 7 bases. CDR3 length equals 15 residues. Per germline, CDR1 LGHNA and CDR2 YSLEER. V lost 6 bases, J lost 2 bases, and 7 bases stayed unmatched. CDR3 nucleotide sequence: TGCGCCAGCAGTCCGAGGACAGGAGGCAATCAGCCCCAGCATTTT. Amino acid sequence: CASSPRTGGNQPQHF.

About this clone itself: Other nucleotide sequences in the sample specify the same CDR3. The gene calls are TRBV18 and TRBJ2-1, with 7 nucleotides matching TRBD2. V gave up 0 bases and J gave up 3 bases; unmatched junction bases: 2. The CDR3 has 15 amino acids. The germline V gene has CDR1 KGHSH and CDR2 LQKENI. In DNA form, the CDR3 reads TGTGCCAGCTCACCACCTGGGGAGGGCTACAATGAGCAGTTCTTC. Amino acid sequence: CASSPPGEGYNEQFF.

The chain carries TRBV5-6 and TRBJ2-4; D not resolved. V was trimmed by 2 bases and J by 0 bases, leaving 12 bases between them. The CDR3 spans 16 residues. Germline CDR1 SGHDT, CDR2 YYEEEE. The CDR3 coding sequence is TGTGCCAGCAGCTTTGGCCAGGCCCTAGCCAAAAACATTCAGTACTTC. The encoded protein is CASSFGQALAKNIQYF.

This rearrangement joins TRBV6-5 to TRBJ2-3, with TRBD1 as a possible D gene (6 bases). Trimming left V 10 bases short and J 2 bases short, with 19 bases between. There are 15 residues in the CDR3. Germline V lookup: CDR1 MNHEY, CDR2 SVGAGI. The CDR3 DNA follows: TGTGCCACCCTACCCACAGGGAGTGTCACAGATACGCAGTATTTT. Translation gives CATLPTGSVTDTQYF.

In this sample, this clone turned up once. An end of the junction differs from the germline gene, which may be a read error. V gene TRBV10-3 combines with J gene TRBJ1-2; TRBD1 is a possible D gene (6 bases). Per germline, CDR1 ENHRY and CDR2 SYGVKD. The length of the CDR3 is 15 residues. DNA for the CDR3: TGTGCCATCCTCCCCGGACAGACAGCTAACTATGTCTACACCTTC. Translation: CAILPGQTANYVYTF.

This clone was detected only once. CDR3: CASSPTNSNQPQHF. The CDR3 region has the DNA TGTGCCAGCAGTCCGACCAACAGCAATCAGCCCCAGCATTTT. V usage is TRBV2 and J usage is TRBJ1-5; no clear D gene. CDR1 is SNHLY, CDR2 FYNNEI, per germline. The CDR3 runs to 14 residues. V was pared by 5 bases and J by 1 base, with 9 bases between.

The CDR3 is CASSGPQSTEAFF. Here the CDR3 DNA reads TGTGCCAGTAGTGGTCCGCAGAGCACTGAAGCTTTCTTT. V usage is TRBV19 and J usage is TRBJ1-1; no definite D call. With 5 bases removed from V and 4 bases from J, the gap between germline ends came to 11 bases. The CDR3 sequence is 13 residues long. From germline, CDR1 is LNHDA and CDR2 SQIVND (reference sequence).

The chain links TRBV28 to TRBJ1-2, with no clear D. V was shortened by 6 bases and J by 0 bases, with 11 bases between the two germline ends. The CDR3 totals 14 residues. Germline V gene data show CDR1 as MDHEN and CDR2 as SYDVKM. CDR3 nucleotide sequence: TGTGCCAGCAGCCCCGGGTCCTCTAACTATGGCTACACCTTC. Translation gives CASSPGSSNYGYTF.

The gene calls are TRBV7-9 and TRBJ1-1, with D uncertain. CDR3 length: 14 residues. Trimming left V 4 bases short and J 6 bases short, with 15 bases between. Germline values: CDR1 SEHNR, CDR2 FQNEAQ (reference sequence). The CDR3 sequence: CASSWNLAVAEAFF. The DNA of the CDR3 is TGTGCCAGCAGCTGGAATCTCGCGGTTGCTGAAGCTTTCTTT.

In nucleotides, the CDR3 is TGTGCCAGCAGCCCAGGGGGTTTAGGTCACACCGGGGAGCTGTTTTTT. Translating gives CASSPGGLGHTGELFF. This chain connects TRBV11-2 to TRBJ2-2; 7 bases are shared with TRBD1. Germline V lookup: CDR1 SGHAT, CDR2 FQNNGV. This CDR3 is built from 16 residues. Trimming at V came to 5 bases and at J to 3 bases, leaving 9 bases not matched to a gene.

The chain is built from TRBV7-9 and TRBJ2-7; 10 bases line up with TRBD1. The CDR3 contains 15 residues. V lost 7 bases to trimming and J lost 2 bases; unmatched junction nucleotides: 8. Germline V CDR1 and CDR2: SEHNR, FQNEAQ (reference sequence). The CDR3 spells CASTESGTGAYEQYF. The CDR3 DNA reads TGTGCCAGCACCGAGTCCGGGACAGGGGCCTACGAGCAGTACTTC.

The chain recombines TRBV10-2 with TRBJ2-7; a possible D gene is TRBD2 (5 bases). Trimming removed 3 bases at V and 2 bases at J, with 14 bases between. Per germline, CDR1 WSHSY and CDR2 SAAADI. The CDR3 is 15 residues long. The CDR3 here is CASSELGGFTYEQYF. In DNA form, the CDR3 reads TGCGCCAGCAGTGAATTGGGCGGGTTTACCTACGAGCAGTACTTC.

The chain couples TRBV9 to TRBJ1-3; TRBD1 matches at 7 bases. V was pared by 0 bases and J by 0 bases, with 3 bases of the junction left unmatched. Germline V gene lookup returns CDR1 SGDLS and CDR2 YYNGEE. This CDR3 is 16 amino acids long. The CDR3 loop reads CASSVGGQASGNTIYF. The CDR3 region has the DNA TGTGCCAGCAGCGTAGGAGGACAGGCCTCTGGAAACACCATATATTTT. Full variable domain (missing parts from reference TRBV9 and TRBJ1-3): DSGVTQTPKHLITATGQRVTLRCSPRSGDLSVYWYQQSLDQGLQFLIQYYNGEERAKGNILERFSAQQFPDLHSELNLSSLELGDSALYFCASSVGGQASGNTIYFGEGSWLTVV.

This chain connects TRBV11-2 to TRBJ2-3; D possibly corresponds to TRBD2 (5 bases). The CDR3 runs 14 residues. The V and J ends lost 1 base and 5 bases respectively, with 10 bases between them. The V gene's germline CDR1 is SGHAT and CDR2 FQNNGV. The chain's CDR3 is CASSLGGSQDTQYF. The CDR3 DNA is TGTGCCAGCAGCTTAGGAGGGTCACAAGATACGCAGTATTTT.

CDR3 sequence reads: CASSSTGFTGELFF. The CDR3 nucleotides read TGTGCCAGCAGCTCCACAGGGTTTACCGGGGAGCTGTTTTTT. The V call is TRBV7-8, the J call TRBJ2-2, with D maybe TRBD1 (6 bases). Looked up from germline, CDR1 is SGHVS and CDR2 is FQNEAQ. V gave up 4 bases and J gave up 5 bases, with 11 bases separating them. The CDR3 length is 14 residues.